A selection of T cell receptor beta chains follows, all from one sample in a study of blood T cell repertoires in COVID-19. Assay used: immunoSEQ multiplex PCR; TCRdb lists only in-frame clones, some missing. The table shows about 200,000 clones, with 80% to 90% occurring only once. The source material was peripheral blood. The source is a human donor with active or convalescent COVID-19. The donor label of this sample is uncertain. Both conserved end residues are part of each CDR3. Each record gives: clone size, V gene, D gene, J gene, CDR3 protein, CDR3 DNA. A D gene is named only where the DNA matches it firmly. Not all rows give a size; the values are once, few, many and, for expanded clones, a class.

NA	TRBV11-1	TRBD1	TRBJ2-3	CASSPEGARTDTQYF	TGTGCCAGCAGCCCCGAGGGGGCTAGGACAGATACGCAGTATTTT
NA	TRBV6-5	TRBD1	TRBJ1-6	CASRTGGSYNSPLHF	TGTGCCAGCAGGACAGGGGGCTCCTATAATTCACCCCTCCACTTT
NA	TRBV2	NA	TRBJ2-3	CASGAARGTDTQYF	TGTGCCTCCGGGGCAGCCCGGGGGACAGATACGCAGTATTTT
NA	TRBV10-1	NA	TRBJ1-2	CASRECTGNRWRGYTF	TGCGCCAGCAGGGAATGTACAGGGAACCGGTGGCGAGGCTACACCTTC
NA	TRBV3-1/TRBV3-2	NA	TRBJ2-1	CASGGLTYNEQFF	TGTGCCAGCGGCGGACTTACTTACAATGAGCAGTTCTTC
few	TRBV7-9	NA	TRBJ2-1	CASSLVLGRYNEQFF	TGTGCCAGCAGCTTAGTTCTTGGCCGCTACAATGAGCAGTTCTTC
few	TRBV7-2	NA	TRBJ2-7	CASSLVSGNYEQYF	TGTGCCAGCAGCTTAGTGTCAGGGAACTACGAGCAGTACTTC
NA	TRBV3-1/TRBV3-2	TRBD2	TRBJ2-7	CASSQGGSFYEQYF	TGTGCCAGCAGCCAAGGCGGGAGTTTTTACGAGCAGTACTTC
NA	TRBV30	TRBD2	TRBJ2-4	CAWKSRTSGGLAKNIQYF	TGTGCCTGGAAATCACGGACTAGCGGGGGGCTAGCCAAAAACATTCAGTACTTC
NA	TRBV29-1	TRBD1	TRBJ2-7	CSVERRGRYEQYF	TGCAGCGTTGAACGCAGGGGGCGGTACGAGCAGTACTTC
once	TRBV3-1/TRBV3-2	TRBD1	TRBJ2-3	CASSSQGADTQYF	TGTGCCAGCAGCTCACAGGGGGCAGATACGCAGTATTTT
NA	TRBV4-1	TRBD2	TRBJ2-3	CASSHWPSGAETDTQYF	TGCGCCAGCAGCCATTGGCCTAGCGGGGCGGAAACAGATACGCAGTATTTT
NA	TRBV30	NA	TRBJ2-7	CAWSVGTSYEQYF	TGTGCCTGGAGTGTAGGGACTTCCTACGAGCAGTACTTC
NA	TRBV6-5	NA	TRBJ2-7	CASSYSIQLSYEQYF	TGTGCCAGCAGTTACTCGATACAGCTCTCCTACGAGCAGTACTTC
NA	TRBV7-6	NA	TRBJ2-7	CASSTGQGGKGPYEQYF	TGTGCCAGCAGCACCGGACAAGGGGGAAAGGGCCCCTACGAGCAGTACTTC
NA	TRBV5-1	TRBD1	TRBJ2-7	CASSIGQVELYEQYF	TGCGCCAGCAGCATCGGACAGGTAGAGCTCTACGAGCAGTACTTC
NA	TRBV6-5	TRBD1	TRBJ1-3	CASSWDRNSGNTIYF	TGTGCCAGCAGTTGGGACAGGAACTCTGGAAACACCATATATTTT
NA	TRBV4-2	TRBD1	TRBJ1-1	CASSQDYYGQGRNTEAFF	TGTGCCAGCAGCCAAGACTATTACGGACAGGGGAGGAACACTGAAGCTTTCTTT
NA	TRBV7-2	NA	TRBJ2-4	CASSLAWGVAKNIQYF	TGTGCCAGCAGCTTAGCGTGGGGGGTGGCCAAAAACATTCAGTACTTC
NA	TRBV3-1/TRBV3-2	TRBD2	TRBJ2-3	CASSVLSGRANTDTQYF	TGTGCCAGCAGTGTATTAAGCGGGAGGGCGAACACAGATACGCAGTATTTT
NA	TRBV9	TRBD1	TRBJ1-4	CASSARDRDGKLFF	TGTGCCAGCAGCGCCAGAGACAGGGATGGGAAACTGTTTTTT
NA	TRBV19	TRBD1	TRBJ2-7	CASSIWAGGTYEQYF	TGTGCCAGTAGTATTTGGGCAGGGGGAACCTACGAGCAGTACTTC
few	TRBV6-2/TRBV6-3	TRBD2	TRBJ2-3	CASSYPIAGTQYF	TGTGCCAGCAGTTACCCGATAGCGGGTACGCAGTATTTT
NA	TRBV4-3	TRBD2	TRBJ2-2	CASSQDLAGGTNTGELFF	TGCGCCAGCAGCCAAGATCTAGCGGGGGGGACGAACACCGGGGAGCTGTTTTTT
NA	TRBV19	NA	TRBJ1-6	CASMAVRSRNSPLHF	TGTGCCAGCATGGCCGTCCGAAGTCGTAATTCACCCCTCCACTTT
NA	TRBV28	TRBD1	TRBJ2-7	CASSAGGYEQYF	TGTGCCAGCTCCGCAGGGGGCTACGAGCAGTACTTC
NA	TRBV3-1/TRBV3-2	TRBD2	TRBJ2-5	CASSHRLAGGETQYF	TGTGCCAGCAGCCACCGACTAGCGGGAGGAGAGACCCAGTACTTC
NA	TRBV15	NA	TRBJ1-1	CATSRDRGGEAFF	TGTGCCACCAGCAGAGATAGGGGCGGTGAAGCTTTCTTT
NA	TRBV7-6	TRBD2	TRBJ2-5	CASSLFGLAGEETQYF	TGTGCCAGCAGCTTATTTGGGCTAGCGGGAGAAGAGACCCAGTACTTC
once	TRBV7-3	TRBD1	TRBJ2-7	CASSPSGGGTSEQYF	TGTGCCAGCAGCCCCTCAGGGGGCGGGACGTCCGAGCAGTACTTC
once	TRBV7-2	TRBD2	TRBJ2-5	CASSFPRLAGVPETQYF	TGTGCCAGCAGCTTTCCCAGACTAGCGGGAGTCCCAGAGACCCAGTACTTC
NA	TRBV28	TRBD1	TRBJ2-7	CASSIRDRVFYEQYF	TGTGCCAGCAGTATCCGGGACAGGGTATTCTACGAGCAGTACTTC
NA	TRBV6-1	NA	TRBJ1-2	CASRESDFKNYGYTF	TGTGCCAGCCGAGAGAGCGACTTTAAGAACTATGGCTACACCTTC
NA	TRBV4-3	TRBD1	TRBJ1-6	CASSQVGTGESPLHF	TGCGCCAGCAGCCAAGTCGGAACAGGGGAATCACCCCTCCACTTT
NA	TRBV30	NA	TRBJ2-2	CAWSRASTGELFF	TGTGCCTGGAGCAGGGCTAGCACCGGGGAGCTGTTTTTT
few	TRBV6-5	NA	TRBJ2-1	CASSPRGSNNEQFF	TGTGCCAGCAGCCCCAGAGGCAGCAACAATGAGCAGTTCTTC
NA	TRBV30	NA	TRBJ2-3	CAWSGAGVTQYF	TGTGCCTGGAGTGGCGCGGGCGTCACGCAGTATTTT
NA	TRBV4-2	TRBD2	TRBJ2-7	CASSQDGLAGGLLEQYF	TGTGCCAGCAGCCAAGATGGTCTAGCGGGAGGCCTACTGGAGCAGTACTTC
NA	TRBV5-4	TRBD2	TRBJ2-3	CASSPSRTSGGDTQYF	TGTGCCAGCAGCCCCTCACGGACTAGCGGGGGGGATACGCAGTATTTT
NA	TRBV28	NA	TRBJ1-3	CASSPKTGWGRNTIYF	TGTGCCAGCAGTCCCAAAACAGGGTGGGGTAGGAACACCATATATTTT
NA	TRBV24-1	NA	TRBJ1-2	CATSAGDNYGYTF	TGTGCCACCAGTGCAGGGGATAACTATGGCTACACCTTC
NA	TRBV18	NA	TRBJ1-3	CASSYGGGASGNTIYF	TGTGCCAGCTCGTACGGTGGGGGCGCATCTGGAAACACCATATATTTT
NA	TRBV30	NA	TRBJ1-1	CACQRQDQKVEAFF	TGTGCCTGCCAGAGACAGGATCAGAAGGTTGAAGCTTTCTTT